The sample holds a few counts of the clone carrying this T cell receptor (beta chain). Data came from immunoSEQ multiplex PCR; TCRdb stores just in-frame clones and leaves some out. The sample yields approximately 79,000 clones, roughly 80% seen once. The data belong to a study of CD4 T cell repertoires in COVID-19. Trimming took off 8 bases at V and 0 bases at J, with 14 bases between the two ends. This CDR3 has 16 amino acids. Per germline, CDR1 MNHEY and CDR2 SMNVEV (reference sequence). The J gene is TRBJ2-6, the V gene TRBV27; the D gene is possibly TRBD2 (5 bases). This TCR was sampled from a human donor who had COVID-19. The material sequenced was CD4+ T cells from peripheral blood, taken after recovery from COVID-19. CDR3 DNA: TGTGCCAGCGCGGGTCAAGTTCCCTCTGGGGCCAACGTCCTGACTTTC. It specifies CASAGQVPSGANVLTF.